This TCR beta chain was captured by sequencing in a study of T-cell memory formation after mild COVID-19. This clonotype was recorded at least ten times. TCRdb ran MiXCR on the 5' RACE reads and lists one entry per CDR3 protein. The sample lists 50,000 to 70,000 distinct CDR3 sequences, 9% to 15% occurring once. What was sequenced was PBMCs or a T cell subset sorted from them (not recorded which). The receptor comes from a man younger than 35 who had mild COVID-19 (a few samples of this study predate the infection). Cell type and time point are not known.

This CDR3 reads CASSPRTGNTEAFF. Written as DNA, the CDR3 is TGTGCCAGCAGTCCTCGGACTGGGAACACTGAAGCTTTCTTT. V usage is TRBV25-1 and J usage is TRBJ1-1, with D hard to call. Germline V gene lookup returns CDR1 MGHDK and CDR2 SYGVNS. Trimming stripped 5 bases from V and 1 base from J, with 11 bases between. The CDR3 length is 14 residues.